This T cell receptor beta chain was observed in a study of T-cell memory formation after mild COVID-19. Study-level information: There were largely donor-specific TCR clusters. General observations from the study: Contracting CD8+ clones were enriched in EMRA, CD4+ mainly in CM and EM. The second-wave clones peaking on day 37 were not confirmed as SARS-CoV-2-specific.

TCRdb re-analysed the 5' RACE reads in MiXCR, keeping a single row per CDR3 protein. The data show 400,000 to 500,000 distinct CDR3 sequences, 15% to 20% seen once. With regard to this clonotype: The antigen remains unidentified.

This receptor was taken from a man between 18 and 35 years old who had mild COVID-19 (a few samples of this study predate the infection). Cell type and time point are not known. The specimen was PBMCs or a T cell subset sorted from them (not recorded which).

The CDR3 sequence is CATSRDTGTTKNIQYF. The DNA of the CDR3 is TGTGCCACCAGCAGAGACACAGGGACGACCAAAAACATTCAGTACTTC. The V and J genes are TRBV15 and TRBJ2-4; weak D call: TRBD1 (6 bases). This CDR3 has 16 residues. V was trimmed by 0 bases and J by 2 bases, leaving 11 bases between them. Germline V gene lookup returns CDR1 LNHNV and CDR2 YYDKDF (reference sequence).